The 20 T cell receptor beta chains reported below all come from one sample, sequenced in a study of shared clonotypes between healthy human individuals. Some clones are missing from TCRdb's copy, which holds only in-frame ones; the method was immunoSEQ multiplex PCR. The data show a few million clones, with approximately 93% seen just once and about 0.39% held by the top ten. Specimen: naive CD4+ T cells from PBMCs. Noted subset: CD45RA+ positively selected. The receptors derive from a man between 18 and 35 years old in good health. Some clones in this sample may be carry-over from other donors' samples.

The CDR3 loop reads CASSRTTSDTQYF. The CDR3 region has the DNA TGTGCCAGCAGCCGGACGACCTCCGATACGCAGTATTTT. The gene calls are TRBV5-4 and TRBJ2-3; D is unresolved. From germline, CDR1 is SGHNT and CDR2 YYREEE (reference sequence). V lost 4 bases, J lost 6 bases, and 12 bases lay in between. The CDR3 is made up of 13 amino acids.

The chain joins TRBV28 to TRBJ1-3; D uncertain. The CDR3 is 13 residues long. V was clipped by 7 bases and J by 2 bases, with 9 bases between them. Per germline, CDR1 MDHEN and CDR2 SYDVKM. The CDR3 is CASIGFAGNTIYF. CDR3 nucleotides: TGTGCCAGCATTGGGTTCGCTGGAAACACCATATATTTT.

The chain joins TRBV27 to TRBJ2-7, with TRBD1 matching over 9 bases. Trimming took 6 bases from V and 0 from J; bases not matched to a gene: 12. CDR1 MNHEY and CDR2 SMNVEV come from the germline V gene (reference sequence). CDR3 length: 17 amino acids. The CDR3 nucleotides read TGTGCCAGCAGAAAACCGGGACAGGGACTTAGCTCCTACGAGCAGTACTTC. Residues: CASRKPGQGLSSYEQYF.

The chain has TRBV11-2 and TRBJ2-1; TRBD2 is a possible D gene (6 bases). CDR1 and CDR2 (germline): SGHAT, FQNNGV. The V end lost 1 base, the J end lost 10 bases, and 14 bases lay between the germline ends. The CDR3 has 14 residues. The CDR3: CASSLARTTWEQFF. CDR3 nucleotides: TGTGCCAGCAGCTTAGCAAGGACTACTTGGGAGCAGTTCTTC.

The chain employs TRBV7-9 and TRBJ2-5; tentative D call: TRBD2 (5 bases). The DNA matches TRBJ2-7 better at its end, which makes the J call doubtful. The CDR3 loop spans 15 amino acids. Per the germline V gene, CDR1 is SEHNR and CDR2 is FQNEAQ (reference sequence). The CDR3 DNA follows: TGTGCCAGCAGCTTAGAGCCCAGCGGAACCTACGAGCAGTACTTC. Translation: CASSLEPSGTYEQYF.

In nucleotides, the CDR3 is TGTGCCATGCCCCCGCTAGCGGGAGGACACCAAGAGACCCAGTACTTC. Translated, it gives CAMPPLAGGHQETQYF. The rearrangement links TRBV19 to TRBJ2-5; 11 bases fit TRBD2. CDR1 and CDR2 from the germline V gene are LNHDA and SQIVND (reference sequence). V lost 10 bases and J lost 0; bases outside the gene matches: 10. The CDR3 covers 16 residues.

The chain employs TRBV7-2 and TRBJ2-2; TRBD1 aligns across 8 bases. Germline-derived CDR1 and CDR2 are SGHTA and FQGNSA. V shed 1 base and J 0 bases; nucleotides not matched to a gene: 4. The CDR3 spans 17 residues. The CDR3 spells CASSLEPDRANTGELFF. The CDR3 nucleotides are TGTGCCAGCAGCTTAGAACCGGACAGGGCGAACACCGGGGAGCTGTTTTTT.

The gene calls are TRBV7-2 and TRBJ2-1; D is ambiguous. The germline V gene encodes CDR1 SGHTA and CDR2 FQGNSA. Trimming took 4 bases from V and 6 from J, leaving 1 base between them. This CDR3 region has 10 residues. CDR3 DNA: TGTGCCAGCAGCTCCAATGAGCAGTTCTTC. Translation: CASSSNEQFF. Supplemented by reference TRBV7-2 and TRBJ2-1, the full variable domain reads GAGVSQSPSNKVTEKGKDVELRCDPISGHTALYWYRQSLGQGLEFLIYFQGNSAPDKSGLPSDRFSAERTGGSVSTLTIQRTQQEDSAVYLCASSSNEQFFGPGTRLTVL.

The rearrangement joins TRBV18 to TRBJ2-7, with 7 bases that match TRBD2. Looked up from germline, CDR1 is KGHSH and CDR2 is LQKENI. Trimming cost V 6 bases and J 4 bases; bases outside gene matches: 9. This CDR3 has 14 amino acids. The CDR3 loop reads CASSMQGLPYEQYF. The CDR3 coding sequence is TGTGCCAGCTCGATGCAGGGACTACCTTACGAGCAGTACTTC.

The chain has TRBV6-5 and TRBJ2-2; D is uncertain. Germline-derived CDR1 and CDR2 are MNHEY and SVGAGI. The CDR3 consists of 15 residues. Trimming pared 3 bases from V and 7 bases from J, leaving 15 bases between. DNA for the CDR3: TGTGCCAGCAGTTATGGGTGGGGTAAGGACGGGGAGCTGTTTTTT. It is translated as CASSYGWGKDGELFF.

As regards this clone: Other nucleotide sequences from this sample produce the same CDR3. The V call is TRBV2, the J call TRBJ2-2; D is perhaps TRBD1 (6 bases). This CDR3 is 13 amino acids long. The V gene's germline CDR1 is SNHLY and CDR2 FYNNEI. Between the trimmed V and J ends, which lost 2 bases and 6 bases, there was a span of 7 bases. CDR3 in DNA: TGTGCCAGCAGTGAACAGGGGCCCGGGGAGCTGTTTTTT. Residues: CASSEQGPGELFF.

To note about this clone: Distinct nucleotide sequences in the sample also encode this CDR3. This chain links TRBV20-1 with TRBJ2-5; D call uncertain. V lost 6 bases and J 5 bases, leaving 4 bases between the germline ends. The CDR3 runs to 9 residues. Germline CDR1 and CDR2: DFQATT and SNEGSKA (reference sequence). In DNA, the CDR3 is TGCAGTGCCCGGGAGACCCAGTACTTC. It specifies CSARETQYF.

A remark on this clone: This specimen includes other DNA sequences encoding the same CDR3. The chain joins TRBV9 to TRBJ2-7; D gene ambiguous. The V end was cut by 0 bases, the J end by 3 bases, with 7 bases between. The CDR3 extends over 13 amino acids. Germline CDR1 and CDR2: SGDLS and YYNGEE. CDR3 protein: CASSVAHSYEQYF. CDR3 nucleotide sequence: TGTGCCAGCAGCGTAGCTCATAGCTACGAGCAGTACTTC. Looking up the rest from reference TRBV9 and TRBJ2-7 gives the full variable domain: DSGVTQTPKHLITATGQRVTLRCSPRSGDLSVYWYQQSLDQGLQFLIQYYNGEERAKGNILERFSAQQFPDLHSELNLSSLELGDSALYFCASSVAHSYEQYFGPGTRLTVT.

The rearrangement links TRBV6-5 to TRBJ2-1; tentatively, D is TRBD2 (6 bases). The CDR3 spans 16 residues. Germline V gives CDR1 MNHEY, CDR2 SVGAGI. V was clipped by 2 bases and J by 7 bases, with 18 bases between them. Here the CDR3 DNA reads TGTGCCAGCAGTTACGCCCGACGGAGTGGGGGGAATGAGCAGTTCTTC. Protein: CASSYARRSGGNEQFF.

CDR3 protein: CASSPGQVTEQYF. CDR3 nucleotides: TGTGCCAGCTCACCGGGACAGGTCACCGAGCAGTACTTC. The V gene is TRBV18, the J gene TRBJ2-7; 8 bases are a match to TRBD1. Germline-derived CDR1 and CDR2 are KGHSH and LQKENI. With 3 bases clipped from V and 6 bases from J, the junction kept 4 bases outside the gene matches. The CDR3 consists of 13 residues.

The rearrangement uses TRBV5-1 and TRBJ2-2; a weak D match, TRBD2 (6 bases). V dropped 0 bases and J dropped 6 bases, with 12 bases sitting between them. This CDR3 region has 15 residues. Germline V gene sequence: CDR1 SGHRS, CDR2 YFSETQ. CDR3 nucleotide sequence: TGCGCCAGCAGCTTGGGGCGGGGTTCCGCCGGGGAGCTGTTTTTT. This sequence encodes CASSLGRGSAGELFF.

The chain joins TRBV11-2 to TRBJ2-1; D is unresolved. Germline CDR1 SGHAT, CDR2 FQNNGV. The germline V and J ends were trimmed by 3 bases and 9 bases, with 9 bases remaining between them. The CDR3 loop spans 12 amino acids. The CDR3 protein is CASSFPLGEQFF. The CDR3 DNA sequence: TGTGCCAGCAGCTTCCCCTTGGGTGAGCAGTTCTTC.

The chain couples TRBV27 to TRBJ2-3, with 8 bases matching TRBD2. The CDR3 has 15 residues. Trimming took 6 bases from V and 9 from J; bases not matched to a gene: 14. CDR1 and CDR2 (germline): MNHEY, SMNVEV (reference sequence). CDR3: CASSSGGAGEGTQYF. CDR3 DNA: TGTGCCAGCAGCTCCGGGGGGGCGGGAGAGGGCACGCAGTATTTT.

The genes are TRBV5-1 and TRBJ2-5; 13 bases are shared with TRBD2. J was trimmed by 2 bases and V by 4 bases; bases with no gene match: 5. CDR3 length equals 16 residues. The V gene's germline CDR1 is SGHRS and CDR2 YFSETQ. CDR3: CASSGGLAGRQETQYF. CDR3 DNA sequence: TGCGCCAGCAGCGGGGGACTAGCGGGACGACAAGAGACCCAGTACTTC.

The chain joins TRBV29-1 to TRBJ2-4; D might be TRBD1 (5 bases). V was clipped by 7 bases and J by 15 bases, with 22 bases between them. CDR1 is SQVTM, CDR2 ANQGSEA, per germline. The CDR3 is 12 residues long. The CDR3 here is CSAPKGPVSRYF. The CDR3, as DNA: TGCAGCGCACCGAAGGGGCCCGTCTCACGGTACTTC.